A single sample gave rise to the 10 T cell receptor beta chains below, sequenced in a study of T-cell reconstitution after alpha-beta-depleted transplantation in children. The TCRbeta library incorporated unique molecular identifiers. TCRdb re-called the PCR reads with MiXCR, one entry per CDR3 protein. This table holds about 830,000 distinct CDR3 sequences, roughly 15% found once. The specimen was PBMCs, mostly from graft donor cells, collected 360 days after TCRalphabeta/CD19-depleted stem cell transplant. Every receptor here comes from a male patient younger than 18 who had a stem cell transplant for acute lymphoblastic leukemia, so the T cells may come from the graft donor.

This chain uses TRBV20-1 with TRBJ2-7; D could derive from TRBD1 or TRBD2 (5 bases each). With 3 bases removed from V and 4 bases from J, the gap between germline ends came to 16 bases. The CDR3 is 14 residues long. Germline lookup yields CDR1 DFQATT and CDR2 SNEGSKA (reference sequence). The CDR3 region is CSARGLARLYEQYF. The DNA of the CDR3 is TGCAGTGCTAGGGGGCTAGCCAGGTTGTACGAGCAGTACTTC.

This chain links TRBV12-3 or TRBV12-4 with TRBJ2-1; 11 bases fit TRBD1. V was clipped by 5 bases and J by 7 bases; unmatched bases: 7. This CDR3 has 15 residues. CDR3 in amino acids: CASSLRDRGWNEQFF. CDR3 bases: TGTGCCAGCAGTCTCCGGGACAGGGGGTGGAATGAGCAGTTCTTC.

The chain links TRBV4-1 to TRBJ2-3, with D possibly being TRBD2 (6 bases). The germline V gene encodes CDR1 MGHRA and CDR2 YSYEKL. Trimming pared 0 bases from V and 2 bases from J, leaving 9 bases between. The CDR3 runs to 15 residues. CDR3 bases: TGCGCCAGCAGCCAAGACCTAGCGCCCACAGATACGCAGTATTTT. This encodes CASSQDLAPTDTQYF.

This chain uses TRBV2 with TRBJ2-2; TRBD2 matches at 10 bases. Trimming at V came to 3 bases and at J to 3 bases, leaving 16 bases not matched to a gene. From germline, CDR1 is SNHLY and CDR2 FYNNEI. This CDR3 has 20 amino acids. CDR3 sequence reads: CASSDPRASGSIMDTGELFF. In DNA form, the CDR3 reads TGTGCCAGCAGTGACCCTAGGGCTAGCGGGAGTATTATGGACACCGGGGAGCTGTTTTTT.

This chain connects TRBV19 to TRBJ2-1, with D unclear. Germline V gives CDR1 LNHDA, CDR2 SQIVND (reference sequence). The V and J ends lost 3 bases and 5 bases respectively, with 14 bases between them. The CDR3 is 15 amino acids. CDR3 nucleotide sequence: TGTGCCAGTAGTATGCAGGCTCAACCTCACAATGAGCAGTTCTTC. This translates into CASSMQAQPHNEQFF.

This clonotype occurred many times. The V gene is TRBV15, the J gene TRBJ2-1, with 7 positions matching TRBD1. Germline CDR1 is LNHNV and CDR2 is YYDKDF (reference sequence). The CDR3 is 19 amino acids. Trimming took 3 bases from V and 4 from J; bases not matched to a gene: 18. CDR3 sequence: CATSSTRVGGPSQYNEQFF. Written as DNA, the CDR3 is TGTGCCACCAGCAGCACCCGGGTAGGGGGCCCCTCTCAGTACAATGAGCAGTTCTTC.

This clonotype occurred a few times. The chain joins TRBV12-3 or TRBV12-4 to TRBJ2-2; D is perhaps TRBD1 (6 bases). The CDR3 sequence is 14 residues long. V shed 5 bases and J shed 1 base, with 8 bases lying between them. The CDR3 region is CASSRTENTGELFF. The CDR3 nucleotides are TGTGCCAGCAGTCGGACAGAGAACACCGGGGAGCTGTTTTTT.

The genes are TRBV29-1 and TRBJ1-2, with D perhaps TRBD1 (5 bases). V was shortened by 2 bases and J by 8 bases, with 12 bases between the two germline ends. Germline CDR1 and CDR2: SQVTM and ANQGSEA. This CDR3 region has 12 residues. CDR3 DNA: TGCAGCGTTGAAATAATTAGGGGAGGCTACACCTTC. Its protein product is CSVEIIRGGYTF.

The V and J genes are TRBV6-5 and TRBJ1-5, with D possibly matching TRBD1 (5 bases). V was clipped by 6 bases and J by 4 bases, with 13 bases between them. The length of the CDR3 is 14 residues. Germline V gene data show CDR1 as MNHEY and CDR2 as SVGAGI. CDR3 DNA: TGTGCCAGCAGCTCTCCAGGGTTGAATCAGCCCCAGCATTTT. It codes for CASSSPGLNQPQHF.

The V and J genes are TRBV6-2 or TRBV6-3 and TRBJ2-2, with 7 bases matching TRBD1. The CDR3 runs 15 residues. Germline CDR1 is MNHEY and CDR2 is SVGEGT. With V trimmed by 5 bases and J by 6 bases, 9 bases remained unmatched. CDR3 region: CASSKPGQSSGELFF. The CDR3, as DNA: TGTGCCAGCAGTAAACCGGGACAGTCATCCGGGGAGCTGTTTTTT.